The 7 T cell receptor beta chains given below trace back to one sample, sequenced in a study of blood T cell repertoires in COVID-19. TCRdb keeps only in-frame clones here, not all; method: immunoSEQ multiplex PCR. The sample shows more than 90,000 clones, over 70% of them seen only once. The sequencing sample was made of peripheral blood. The source is a man in his sixties with acute or convalescent COVID-19.

The chain recombines TRBV3-1 (or the pseudogene TRBV3-2) with TRBJ1-1; D remains unclear. Trimming removed 1 base at V and 0 bases at J, with 6 bases between. CDR3 size: 14 residues. CDR1 LGHDT and CDR2 YNNKEL come from the germline V gene (reference sequence). The CDR3 region has the DNA TGTGCCAGCAGCCAAGTACAAATGAACACTGAAGCTTTCTTT. Translating gives CASSQVQMNTEAFF.

V gene TRBV7-2 combines with J gene TRBJ1-1, with D unresolved. CDR1 is SGHTA, CDR2 FQGNSA, per germline. V lost 5 bases and J lost 7, with 11 bases in between. This CDR3 contains 12 residues. The CDR3 bases are TGTGCCAGCAGCGCATTCGGGGTTGAAGCTTTCTTT. This translates into CASSAFGVEAFF.

The table lists this clone with a few counts. The sample has other DNA sequences that encode this CDR3 too. The rearrangement uses TRBV28 and TRBJ2-7, with TRBD1 as a possible D gene (6 bases). The CDR3 runs to 13 residues. CDR1 and CDR2 from the germline V gene are MDHEN and SYDVKM. V was shortened by 5 bases and J by 2 bases, with 10 bases between the two germline ends. The DNA for the CDR3 is TGTGCCAGCAGTCCAGGACAGACCTACGAGCAGTACTTC. Amino acids: CASSPGQTYEQYF. Full variable domain (rest looked up from reference TRBV28 and TRBJ2-7): DVKVTQSSRYLVKRTGEKVFLECVQDMDHENMFWYRQDPGLGLRLIYFSYDVKMKEKGDIPEGYSVSREKKERFSLILESASTNQTSMYLCASSPGQTYEQYFGPGTRLTVT.

This rearrangement joins TRBV9 to TRBJ2-1, with D possibly being TRBD2 (6 bases). Trimming cost V 3 bases and J 0 bases, with 10 bases left between them. The germline CDR1 and CDR2 sequences are SGDLS and YYNGEE. The CDR3 runs to 15 residues. This CDR3 reads CASSAGGSSYNEQFF. The DNA of the CDR3 is TGTGCCAGCAGCGCCGGGGGAAGCTCCTACAATGAGCAGTTCTTC. The whole variable domain, remainder taken from reference TRBV9 and TRBJ2-1, is DSGVTQTPKHLITATGQRVTLRCSPRSGDLSVYWYQQSLDQGLQFLIQYYNGEERAKGNILERFSAQQFPDLHSELNLSSLELGDSALYFCASSAGGSSYNEQFFGPGTRLTVL.

The chain couples TRBV9 to TRBJ2-5; 14 bases line up with TRBD2. CDR1 SGDLS and CDR2 YYNGEE come from the germline V gene. This CDR3 spans 15 amino acids. Losses at the gene ends were 3 bases for V and 4 bases for J; bases not matched to a gene: 2. The DNA for the CDR3 is TGTGCCAGCAGCGGACTAGCGGGAGGGGGAGAGACCCAGTACTTC. This codes for CASSGLAGGGETQYF.

The chain combines TRBV3-1 (or the pseudogene TRBV3-2) with TRBJ1-2, with D perhaps matching TRBD1 (5 bases). This CDR3 has 13 amino acids. Germline-derived CDR1 and CDR2 are LGHDT and YNNKEL (reference sequence). The germline V and J ends were trimmed by 4 bases and 0 bases, with 6 bases remaining between them. The CDR3 reads CASSPDTNYGYTF. The CDR3 DNA follows: TGTGCCAGCAGCCCGGACACTAACTATGGCTACACCTTC.

This clone has a single count. This chain joins TRBV5-4 and TRBJ2-1, with D possibly being TRBD1 (5 bases). The V and J ends lost 5 bases and 8 bases respectively, with 20 bases between them. In germline, CDR1 is SGHNT, CDR2 YYREEE (reference sequence). This CDR3 has 15 amino acids. The CDR3 reads CASSPGGVGADEQFF. The CDR3 DNA follows: TGTGCCAGCAGTCCCGGTGGTGTAGGGGCCGATGAGCAGTTCTTC.